The rows below give T cell receptor beta chains drawn from one sample of a study of blood T cell repertoires in COVID-19. Some clones are missing from TCRdb's copy, which holds only in-frame ones; the method was immunoSEQ multiplex PCR. This table holds 180,000 or so clones, 65% to 90% found once. The sequencing sample was made of peripheral blood. These receptors were taken from a man in his 60s with acute or convalescent COVID-19. Both conserved end residues are part of each CDR3. D genes are given only for firm matches. Where a row states a size, it is once, few, many or the class of an expanded clone; other rows omit it.

clone size | J gene | D gene | CDR3 length | V gene | CDR3 protein | CDR3 DNA
once | TRBJ2-7 | . | 15 | TRBV21-1 | CAVYCGGMEGFEQYF | TGTGCCGTCTATTGTGGTGGGATGGAGGGTTTCGAGCAGTACTTC
. | TRBJ2-1 | TRBD2 | 16 | TRBV10-3 | CAISEGLAGGYNEQFF | TGTGCCATCAGTGAAGGACTAGCGGGAGGGTACAATGAGCAGTTCTTC
. | TRBJ2-1 | TRBD1 | 14 | TRBV28 | CASSNRGPYNEQFF | TGTGCCAGCAGCAACAGGGGCCCCTACAATGAGCAGTTCTTC
. | TRBJ2-7 | TRBD1 | 14 | TRBV30 | CAWTGGGIPYEQYF | TGTGCCTGGACAGGGGGCGGGATCCCCTACGAGCAGTACTTC
. | TRBJ2-3 | . | 13 | TRBV2 | CASREGSGDTQYF | TGTGCCAGCAGGGAGGGGAGTGGGGATACGCAGTATTTT
. | TRBJ1-5 | TRBD1 | 11 | TRBV6-5 | CASSRDREFFF | TGTGCCAGCAGCCGGGACAGAGAATTTTTTTTT
once | TRBJ1-5 | . | 15 | TRBV7-2 | CASSLGRGWNQPQHF | TGTGCCAGCAGCTTAGGTAGGGGGTGGAATCAGCCCCAGCATTTT
. | TRBJ2-5 | . | 13 | TRBV9 | CASSVGGEETQYF | TGTGCCAGCAGCGTAGGGGGGGAAGAGACCCAGTACTTC
. | TRBJ2-7 | TRBD1 | 15 | TRBV27 | CASSFRIDRVYEQYF | TGTGCCAGCAGTTTTAGGATCGACAGGGTCTACGAGCAGTACTTC
. | TRBJ1-2 | . | 14 | TRBV5-1 | CASSTQGIDYGYTF | TGCGCCAGCAGCACGCAGGGGATTGACTATGGCTACACCTTC
. | TRBJ1-5 | . | 14 | TRBV3-1/TRBV3-2 | CASSQASGNQPQHF | TGTGCCAGCAGCCAAGCATCCGGGAACCAGCCCCAGCATTTT
. | TRBJ1-6 | . | 12 | TRBV4-2 | CASSQADSPLHF | TGTGCCAGCAGCCAAGCGGATTCACCCCTCCACTTT
. | TRBJ2-5 | . | 12 | TRBV29-1 | CSVVGIQETQYF | TGCAGCGTTGTTGGCATTCAAGAGACCCAGTACTTC
. | TRBJ2-7 | . | 15 | TRBV27 | CASSLSSPPGDEQYF | TGTGCCAGCAGTTTATCCTCCCCTCCAGGTGACGAGCAGTACTTC
once | TRBJ2-7 | TRBD1 | 12 | TRBV29-1 | CSVRRQGNEQYF | TGCAGCGTTCGCAGACAGGGAAACGAGCAGTACTTC
. | TRBJ1-6 | . | 14 | TRBV28 | CASGTRGAGSPLHF | TGTGCCAGCGGCACCCGGGGGGCAGGATCACCCCTCCACTTT
once | TRBJ1-1 | TRBD1 | 18 | TRBV5-6 | CASSLYPSGGWLNTEAFF | TGTGCCAGCAGCTTGTATCCCTCAGGGGGATGGTTGAACACTGAAGCTTTCTTT
. | TRBJ1-2 | TRBD1 | 15 | TRBV6-5 | CASSVPGQGSYGYTF | TGTGCCAGCAGCGTCCCGGGACAGGGAAGCTATGGCTACACCTTC
. | TRBJ2-2 | . | 13 | TRBV4-2 | CASERASTGELFF | TGTGCCAGCGAGAGGGCCAGCACCGGGGAGCTGTTTTTT
. | TRBJ1-5 | . | 14 | TRBV6-5 | CASSSQVSNQPQHF | TGTGCCAGCAGTTCTCAGGTTAGCAATCAGCCCCAGCATTTT
. | TRBJ2-5 | TRBD2 | 16 | TRBV6-6 | CASSLGLAGIQETQYF | TGTGCCAGCAGTTTGGGACTAGCGGGAATCCAAGAGACCCAGTACTTC
. | TRBJ2-5 | . | 17 | TRBV7-3 | CASSLVGTPYPPETQYF | TGTGCCAGCAGCTTGGTGGGGACACCCTACCCTCCGGAGACCCAGTACTTC
. | TRBJ2-7 | . | 12 | TRBV4-2 | CASSQVGYEQYF | TGTGCCAGCAGCCAAGTCGGCTACGAGCAGTACTTC
. | TRBJ1-5 | TRBD1 | 13 | TRBV5-1 | CASSTQGDQPQHF | TGCGCCAGCAGTACCCAGGGGGACCAGCCCCAGCATTTT
few | TRBJ2-2 | TRBD2 | 17 | TRBV4-1 | CASRRQAGGPWTGELFF | TGCGCCAGCAGGCGCCAAGCGGGAGGGCCCTGGACCGGGGAGCTGTTTTTT
. | TRBJ2-5 | . | 14 | TRBV13 | CASSQRQAQETQYF | TGTGCCAGCAGCCAAAGGCAGGCCCAAGAGACCCAGTACTTC
. | TRBJ1-1 | . | 13 | TRBV5-1 | CASSLVGRTEAFF | TGCGCCAGCAGCTTGGTGGGGCGCACTGAAGCTTTCTTT
. | TRBJ2-4 | TRBD1 | 15 | TRBV18 | CASSPTDRGGNIQYF | TGTGCCAGCTCACCAACCGACAGGGGGGGAAACATTCAGTACTTC
. | TRBJ1-5 | TRBD1 | 15 | TRBV2 | CASSVTGTGDQPQHF | TGTGCCAGCAGCGTAACCGGGACAGGGGATCAGCCCCAGCATTTT
. | TRBJ2-7 | TRBD1 | 13 | TRBV12-3/TRBV12-4 | CASSRTGGYEQYF | TGTGCCAGCAGTCGGACAGGAGGATACGAGCAGTACTTC
. | TRBJ1-2 | TRBD1 | 16 | TRBV3-1/TRBV3-2 | CASSRSISQGAVGYTF | TGTGCCAGCAGCCGATCGATTTCACAGGGGGCTGTTGGCTACACCTTC
. | TRBJ1-4 | . | 11 | TRBV28 | CASLGEEKLFF | TGTGCCAGCCTTGGGGAGGAAAAACTGTTTTTT
. | TRBJ1-3 | TRBD1 | 17 | TRBV6-6 | CASSLRQGPLSGNTIYF | TGTGCCAGCAGTCTACGACAGGGTCCACTCTCTGGAAACACCATATATTTT
few | TRBJ1-2 | . | 12 | TRBV6-5 | CASAGGSWGYTF | TGTGCCAGCGCGGGGGGAAGCTGGGGCTACACCTTC
. | TRBJ2-3 | . | 15 | TRBV29-1 | CSTEGTATPTDTQYF | TGCAGCACCGAGGGGACTGCGACTCCCACAGATACGCAGTATTTT
. | TRBJ2-3 | TRBD2 | 16 | TRBV7-3 | CASSLTTSGRMDTQYF | TGTGCCAGCAGCTTAACGACTAGCGGGAGAATGGATACGCAGTATTTT
. | TRBJ2-1 | . | 15 | TRBV19 | CASSTNQGGGNEQFF | TGTGCCAGTAGTACAAACCAGGGAGGGGGCAATGAGCAGTTCTTC
. | TRBJ1-4 | TRBD1 | 15 | TRBV24-1 | CATSEPGTGREKLFF | TGTGCCACCAGTGAGCCCGGGACAGGGAGGGAAAAACTGTTTTTT
. | TRBJ1-5 | . | 15 | TRBV7-3 | CASSLRGGRDQPQHF | TGTGCCAGCAGCTTAAGGGGGGGTAGGGATCAGCCCCAGCATTTT
. | TRBJ2-3 | . | 15 | TRBV6-4 | CASSDGAVSTDTQYF | TGTGCCAGCAGTGACGGTGCGGTTAGCACAGATACGCAGTATTTT
. | TRBJ2-3 | TRBD2 | 16 | TRBV29-1 | CSVEDQPSGTTDTQYF | TGCAGCGTTGAAGATCAACCTAGCGGAACCACAGATACGCAGTATTTT
. | TRBJ1-5 | . | 13 | TRBV24-1 | CATSERSNQPQHF | TGTGCCACCAGTGAGAGATCAAATCAGCCCCAGCATTTT
. | TRBJ1-1 | TRBD1 | 14 | TRBV7-3 | CASSEQGANTEAFF | TGTGCCAGCAGCGAACAGGGGGCTAACACTGAAGCTTTCTTT
. | TRBJ1-5 | TRBD1 | 16 | TRBV19 | CASSIGGGAPRQPQHF | TGTGCCAGTAGTATTGGAGGGGGCGCCCCTCGGCAGCCCCAGCATTTT
. | TRBJ1-2 | . | 12 | TRBV28 | CASSLGAEGYTF | TGTGCCAGCAGTTTAGGGGCCGAGGGCTACACCTTC
once | TRBJ1-1 | . | 14 | TRBV18 | CASSPTAAYTEAFF | TGTGCCAGCTCACCAACAGCAGCTTACACTGAAGCTTTCTTT
. | TRBJ2-1 | TRBD1 | 14 | TRBV30 | CAWAKTGSYNEQFF | TGTGCCTGGGCAAAGACAGGGTCCTACAATGAGCAGTTCTTC
once | TRBJ1-1 | . | 15 | TRBV5-1 | CASSWTSGGNTEAFF | TGCGCCAGCAGCTGGACCTCAGGAGGAAACACTGAAGCTTTCTTT